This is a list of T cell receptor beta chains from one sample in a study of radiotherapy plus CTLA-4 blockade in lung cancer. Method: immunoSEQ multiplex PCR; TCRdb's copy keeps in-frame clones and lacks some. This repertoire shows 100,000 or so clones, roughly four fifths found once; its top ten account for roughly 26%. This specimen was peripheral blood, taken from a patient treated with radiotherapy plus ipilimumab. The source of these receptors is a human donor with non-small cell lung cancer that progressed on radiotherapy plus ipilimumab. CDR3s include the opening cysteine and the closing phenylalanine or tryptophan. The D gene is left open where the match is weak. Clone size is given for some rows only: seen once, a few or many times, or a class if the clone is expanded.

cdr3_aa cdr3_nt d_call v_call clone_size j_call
CASSATWTSYEQYF TGTGCCAGCAGTGCGACATGGACTTCCTACGAGCAGTACTTC NA TRBV27 NA TRBJ2-7
CASTIISGLRTLEAFF TGTGCCAGCACCATCATCTCGGGGTTGCGGACTTTGGAAGCTTTCTTT NA TRBV5-6 NA TRBJ1-1
CASSQEFWSYEQYF TGCGCCAGCAGCCAAGAATTCTGGTCCTACGAGCAGTACTTC NA TRBV4-1 NA TRBJ2-7
CASSPWTSGLYQTGTDTQYF TGCGCCAGCAGCCCCTGGACTAGCGGGCTATACCAAACGGGCACAGATACGCAGTATTTT TRBD2 TRBV5-1 NA TRBJ2-3
CASTSTRPGTGELFF TGCGCCAGCACCTCTACCCGGCCGGGCACCGGGGAGCTGTTTTTT NA TRBV5-1 once TRBJ2-2
CASSVDTNNQPQHF TGTGCCAGCAGCGTGGACACTAACAATCAGCCCCAGCATTTT NA TRBV7-9 few TRBJ1-5
CASREGTTLNTEAFF TGTGCCAGCAGAGAAGGGACAACATTGAACACTGAAGCTTTCTTT NA TRBV6-1 NA TRBJ1-1
CASSLYGRPVGGYTF TGTGCCAGCAGCTTGTACGGGCGGCCAGTGGGTGGCTACACCTTC NA TRBV5-8 NA TRBJ1-2
CASSSRRDGNYGYTF TGTGCCAGCAGCTCCCGCCGGGACGGCAACTATGGCTACACCTTC NA TRBV5-4 NA TRBJ1-2
CASSPTIGGELFF TGCGCCAGCAGCCCTACGATTGGAGGGGAGCTGTTTTTT NA TRBV5-1 NA TRBJ2-2
CASAVLAGGEGEQFF TGTGCTAGTGCCGTCTTAGCGGGAGGCGAGGGTGAGCAGTTCTTC TRBD2 TRBV12-5 NA TRBJ2-1
CASSQLVLSYNEQFF TGCGCCAGTTCCCAACTAGTGCTCTCCTACAATGAGCAGTTCTTC NA TRBV4-1 NA TRBJ2-1
CASASGVEQYF TGTGCTAGTGCCTCAGGGGTCGAGCAGTACTTC NA TRBV12-5 few TRBJ2-7
CASSGLAGDEQFF TGTGCCAGCTCGGGACTAGCGGGCGATGAGCAGTTCTTC TRBD2 TRBV7-2 NA TRBJ2-1
CASSKTQGMKTQYF TGTGCCAGCAGTAAAACCCAGGGAATGAAGACCCAGTACTTC NA TRBV6-5 NA TRBJ2-5
CASSFPGPAVETQYF TGTGCCAGCAGCTTTCCCGGTCCCGCCGTAGAGACCCAGTACTTC NA TRBV6-9 NA TRBJ2-5
CASSLGIRQGNEGAGYTF TGTGCCAGCAGCCTAGGTATCCGGCAGGGGAATGAAGGGGCGGGCTACACCTTC NA TRBV28 NA TRBJ1-2
CASSSSGRAADTQYF TGTGCCAGCAGTTCCAGCGGGAGGGCCGCAGATACGCAGTATTTT TRBD2 TRBV28 NA TRBJ2-3
CSVGLVGSYNEQFF TGCAGCGTTGGACTAGTCGGCTCCTACAATGAGCAGTTCTTC NA TRBV29-1 NA TRBJ2-1
CASSQGQGGNQPQHF TGTGCCAGCAGCCAGGGACAGGGGGGGAATCAGCCCCAGCATTTT TRBD1 TRBV11-2 NA TRBJ1-5
CASSPKDRGEQYF TGTGCCAGCTCACCCAAAGACAGGGGTGAGCAGTACTTC TRBD1 TRBV18 few TRBJ2-7
CASSPWRIRGGNQPQHF TGTGCCAGCTCACCATGGCGTATCAGGGGTGGCAATCAGCCCCAGCATTTT NA TRBV18 NA TRBJ1-5
CASSLEAAPGEQYF TGTGCCAGCAGCTTAGAGGCTGCCCCGGGCGAGCAGTACTTC NA TRBV7-8 NA TRBJ2-7
CASSQRTGFLMNTEAFF TGCGCCAGCAGCCAAAGGACAGGGTTTCTCATGAACACTGAAGCTTTCTTT TRBD1 TRBV4-1 NA TRBJ1-1
CASSFRTVSTGELFF TGTGCCAGCAGCTTTAGAACAGTGAGCACCGGGGAGCTGTTTTTT NA TRBV7-9 NA TRBJ2-2
CASSVASHTGELFF TGTGCCAGCAGCGTAGCTTCGCACACCGGGGAGCTGTTTTTT NA TRBV9 NA TRBJ2-2
CASSLELAGGQFF TGTGCCAGCAGCTTAGAACTAGCGGGAGGGCAGTTCTTC TRBD2 TRBV7-9 NA TRBJ2-1
CASRAGQNNEKLFF TGTGCCAGCAGGGCGGGACAGAATAATGAAAAACTGTTTTTT TRBD1 TRBV27 NA TRBJ1-4
CAIATSSQDTQYF TGTGCCATCGCGACTAGCTCCCAAGATACGCAGTATTTT TRBD2 TRBV10-3 few TRBJ2-3
CASSAGWGQGLHEQFF TGTGCCAGCAGCGCGGGGTGGGGACAGGGTTTGCATGAGCAGTTCTTC TRBD1 TRBV9 few TRBJ2-1
CASSLSEGAPGELFF TGTGCCAGCAGCTTATCGGAGGGGGCTCCCGGGGAGCTGTTTTTT NA TRBV7-8 NA TRBJ2-2
CASSLVHLNTEAFF TGTGCCAGCAGCTTAGTTCACCTGAACACTGAAGCTTTCTTT NA TRBV7-8 once TRBJ1-1
CASSQASGRRGQETQYF TGTGCCAGCAGCCAAGCTAGCGGGAGACGAGGCCAAGAGACCCAGTACTTC TRBD2 TRBV4-2 NA TRBJ2-5
CASSVAPGSYNEQFF TGTGCCAGCAGCGTAGCCCCTGGTTCCTACAATGAGCAGTTCTTC NA TRBV9 NA TRBJ2-1
CASRTSGRANEQFF TGTGCCAGCAGGACTAGCGGGAGGGCCAATGAGCAGTTCTTC TRBD2 TRBV28 NA TRBJ2-1
CASSFNNPYEQYF TGTGCCAGCAGTTTCAACAACCCCTACGAGCAGTACTTC NA TRBV27 NA TRBJ2-7
CASSSSEALNTEAFF TGTGCCAGTAGTTCCTCAGAGGCACTGAACACTGAAGCTTTCTTT NA TRBV19 NA TRBJ1-1